This TCR beta chain was sequenced in a study of blood T cells in healthy people across ages. On this clonotype itself: The antigen is unknown.

The authors ran a second PCR of roughly 6 to 12 cycles using a sample-barcoded 5' primer and a J-beta primer mix. TCRdb fed the 5' RACE reads into MiXCR, producing one record per CDR3 protein. This repertoire shows around 850,000 distinct CDR3 sequences, 35% to 40% found once; its top ten account for 10% to 15%. Broader study findings: The diversity estimates, figures obtained from one million T cells, were considered underestimates.

V was pared by 10 bases and J by 0 bases, with 20 bases between. The CDR3 totals 16 residues. Per the germline V gene, CDR1 is MNHNY and CDR2 is SVGAGI (reference sequence). The TCR sequence derives from a man between 18 and 29 years old in good health. The sequenced material came from blood. The V and J genes are TRBV6-6 and TRBJ2-3, with D perhaps TRBD1 (6 bases). The CDR3 here is CATKGTSLSSTDTQYF. The CDR3 DNA reads TGTGCCACCAAGGGGACATCCCTTTCTAGCACAGATACGCAGTATTTT.